This is a list of T cell receptor beta chains from one sample in a study of identical twins. A single record per CDR3 protein comes from TCRdb applying MiXCR to the 5' RACE reads. The sample consists of about 290,000 distinct CDR3 sequences, 7.5% to 9.5% of them appearing once. The data were also submitted as part of a second study, on yellow fever vaccine responses in identical twins.

Sequenced: CD8+ T cells sorted from blood. These receptor sequences come from a woman under 30 in good health. The CDR3 runs from the conserved cysteine through the conserved F or W. Each record gives: clone size, D gene, J gene, V gene, CDR3 DNA, CDR3 protein. D genes are given only for firm matches. Some rows mark clone size as missing; the rest say once, few, many or name a class of expanded clone.

size: many
D: -
J: TRBJ2-5
V: TRBV5-1
DNA: TGCGCCAGCATAGAGTCAGACTACCAAGAGACCCAGTACTTC
CDR3: CASIESDYQETQYF

size: many
D: -
J: TRBJ1-2
V: TRBV25-1
DNA: TGTGCCAGCAGTGAGATCTCTGACAGCTATGGCTACACCTTC
CDR3: CASSEISDSYGYTF

size: -
D: -
J: TRBJ2-2
V: TRBV2
DNA: TGTGCCAGCAGTCCCCAAGCGGCCTACACCGGGGAGCTGTTTTTT
CDR3: CASSPQAAYTGELFF

size: -
D: TRBD1
J: TRBJ2-6
V: TRBV11-2
DNA: TGTGCCATCGACAAAAGGCTAACAGGGGGTCCTGGGGCCAACGTCCTGACTTTC
CDR3: CAIDKRLTGGPGANVLTF

size: -
D: -
J: TRBJ2-3
V: TRBV7-8
DNA: TGTGCCAGCAGCTTCCCCTGGGATCCAGATACGCAGTATTTT
CDR3: CASSFPWDPDTQYF

size: few
D: -
J: TRBJ2-1
V: TRBV10-2
DNA: TGCGCCAGCGCGCCTCGGGACAAGTACAATGAGCAGTTCTTC
CDR3: CASAPRDKYNEQFF

size: few
D: TRBD1
J: TRBJ2-7
V: TRBV20-1
DNA: TGCAGTGCTATAACGGCAGGGGGCTCCTACGAGCAGTACTTC
CDR3: CSAITAGGSYEQYF

size: -
D: TRBD2
J: TRBJ2-7
V: TRBV20-1
DNA: TGCAGTGCTAGAGATCTCGCGGGGGTGTTCACCTACGAGCAGTACTTC
CDR3: CSARDLAGVFTYEQYF

size: many
D: -
J: TRBJ2-5
V: TRBV13
DNA: TGTGCCAGCAGCTTAGGAAACGGACAAGAGACCCAGTACTTC
CDR3: CASSLGNGQETQYF

size: many
D: -
J: TRBJ2-5
V: TRBV29-1
DNA: TGCAGCGTTTGGGGTGGATTGGAGACCCAGTACTTC
CDR3: CSVWGGLETQYF

size: many
D: -
J: TRBJ1-4
V: TRBV21-1
DNA: TGTGCCAGCAATCGGGAGGGTAGTGAAAAACTGTTTTTT
CDR3: CASNREGSEKLFF

size: -
D: -
J: TRBJ2-7
V: TRBV7-9
DNA: TGTGCCAGCAACAAACACTCCTCCTACGAGCAGTACTTC
CDR3: CASNKHSSYEQYF

size: few
D: TRBD2
J: TRBJ2-5
V: TRBV6-2/TRBV6-3
DNA: TGTGCCAGCAGCTCGGGACTAGCGGCGTACCAAGAGACCCAGTACTTC
CDR3: CASSSGLAAYQETQYF

size: many
D: TRBD1
J: TRBJ2-1
V: TRBV14
DNA: TGTGCCAGCAGCCTTCGGGACAGTCTCTACAATGAGCAGTTCTTC
CDR3: CASSLRDSLYNEQFF

size: few
D: -
J: TRBJ2-1
V: TRBV29-1
DNA: TGCAGCGTCCCCATGCCCCCCGACAATGAGCAGTTCTTC
CDR3: CSVPMPPDNEQFF

size: -
D: -
J: TRBJ2-3
V: TRBV20-1
DNA: TGCAGTGCCAAGATCGGGGAAGGGCCCCACACAGATACGCAGTATTTT
CDR3: CSAKIGEGPHTDTQYF

size: -
D: TRBD2
J: TRBJ2-7
V: TRBV27
DNA: TGTGCCAGCACCCCGCGGGCGGGGGGCGGCGTGGAGCAGTACTTC
CDR3: CASTPRAGGGVEQYF

size: few
D: -
J: TRBJ2-7
V: TRBV4-1
DNA: TGCGCCAGCAGCCAAGTGGAAGGTCTCGGCTACGAGCAGTACTTC
CDR3: CASSQVEGLGYEQYF

size: -
D: TRBD2
J: TRBJ2-7
V: TRBV5-1
DNA: TGCGCCAGCAGCTTTGGACTAGCGGGGTACTACGAGCAGTACTTC
CDR3: CASSFGLAGYYEQYF

size: -
D: -
J: TRBJ2-7
V: TRBV12-3/TRBV12-4
DNA: TGTGCCAGCCGCCCTGCGAGGTCCCCTTCCTACGAGCAGTACTTC
CDR3: CASRPARSPSYEQYF

size: -
D: TRBD2
J: TRBJ2-2
V: TRBV12-3/TRBV12-4
DNA: TGTGCCAGCAGCGGACCGGGACTAGCGGGGGGGCCGAACACCGGGGAGCTGTTTTTT
CDR3: CASSGPGLAGGPNTGELFF

size: many
D: -
J: TRBJ2-7
V: TRBV7-2
DNA: TGTGCCAGCAGCTCCGACTACTCCTACGAGCAGTACTTC
CDR3: CASSSDYSYEQYF

size: -
D: -
J: TRBJ2-2
V: TRBV4-3
DNA: TGCGCCAGCAGCCCGCCAGGGTCCGGGGAGCTGTTTTTT
CDR3: CASSPPGSGELFF

size: -
D: -
J: TRBJ2-6
V: TRBV19
DNA: TGTGCCAGTAGTATAGGGACGGAGCGGTTAGGGGAAACGTTCGGGGCCAACGTCCTGACTTTC
CDR3: CASSIGTERLGETFGANVLTF

size: -
D: TRBD1
J: TRBJ2-3
V: TRBV5-6
DNA: TGTGCCAGCAGCACCGGACAGGGGGCTGATACGCAGTATTTT
CDR3: CASSTGQGADTQYF

size: -
D: -
J: TRBJ2-5
V: TRBV11-2
DNA: TGTGCCAGCAGATACACTCAAGAGACCCAGTACTTC
CDR3: CASRYTQETQYF

size: -
D: -
J: TRBJ1-1
V: TRBV7-9
DNA: TGTGCCAGCAGCTACGAGGGGTCTGAAGCTTTCTTT
CDR3: CASSYEGSEAFF

size: few
D: -
J: TRBJ2-1
V: TRBV12-5
DNA: TGTGCTAGTGGTTTGGTAGGGCTACCAAGAGACAATGAGCAGTTCTTC
CDR3: CASGLVGLPRDNEQFF

size: many
D: -
J: TRBJ2-1
V: TRBV14
DNA: TGTGCCAGCAGCCTACCGATGGGGCAGGGGATTAAGGATGAGCAGTTCTTC
CDR3: CASSLPMGQGIKDEQFF

size: -
D: -
J: TRBJ2-7
V: TRBV14
DNA: TGTGCCAGCAGTCGATACACGAACGAGCAGTACTTC
CDR3: CASSRYTNEQYF

size: few
D: TRBD1
J: TRBJ1-1
V: TRBV20-1
DNA: TGCAGTGCTAGGACGGACAGGGCCCTTTTT
CDR3: CSARTDRALF

size: many
D: -
J: TRBJ2-1
V: TRBV7-2
DNA: TGTGCCAGCAGCCTTAACAGGGTAAATGAGCAGTTCTTC
CDR3: CASSLNRVNEQFF

size: -
D: -
J: TRBJ2-7
V: TRBV7-9
DNA: TGTGCCAGCGCAGGGGTACCCTACGAGCAGTACTTC
CDR3: CASAGVPYEQYF

size: few
D: -
J: TRBJ2-7
V: TRBV7-2
DNA: TGTGCCAGCAGCTACCTCCGGGACTCTTACTACGAGCAGTACTTC
CDR3: CASSYLRDSYYEQYF

size: many
D: TRBD1
J: TRBJ2-7
V: TRBV29-1
DNA: TGCAGCGTTGATACAGGGACAGACTACGAGCAGTACTTC
CDR3: CSVDTGTDYEQYF

size: few
D: TRBD2
J: TRBJ2-5
V: TRBV6-5
DNA: TGTGCCAGCAGTTACGTTGGTCTAGCGGGGACCCAGTACTTC
CDR3: CASSYVGLAGTQYF

size: many
D: -
J: TRBJ2-7
V: TRBV5-6
DNA: TGTGCCAGCAGCTTCAACATAGTCTACGAGCAGTACTTC
CDR3: CASSFNIVYEQYF

size: many
D: -
J: TRBJ2-4
V: TRBV28
DNA: TGTGCCAGCAGTTCTCAGGGGTCGGGACTCCCCCTAGCCAAAAACATTCAGTACTTC
CDR3: CASSSQGSGLPLAKNIQYF

size: few
D: -
J: TRBJ2-1
V: TRBV29-1
DNA: TGCAGCGTTATTGGCTCCCCCTACAATGAGCAGTTCTTC
CDR3: CSVIGSPYNEQFF

size: few
D: -
J: TRBJ2-7
V: TRBV7-2
DNA: TGTGCCAGCAGCTTGATAGGGGTAGGCTCCTACGAGCAGTACTTC
CDR3: CASSLIGVGSYEQYF

size: many
D: -
J: TRBJ1-6
V: TRBV27
DNA: TGTGCCAGCAGTACAGGGACCTATAATTCACCCCTCCACTTT
CDR3: CASSTGTYNSPLHF

size: -
D: TRBD2
J: TRBJ2-1
V: TRBV11-1
DNA: TGTGCCAGCAGCGGAGTCAGATCTCCGGGACTAGCGGGTTACAATGAGCAGTTCTTC
CDR3: CASSGVRSPGLAGYNEQFF

size: -
D: TRBD2
J: TRBJ2-1
V: TRBV11-2
DNA: TGTGCCAGCAGCTTAGAGGGGCGGGAGGTGAATGAGCAGTTCTTC
CDR3: CASSLEGREVNEQFF

size: -
D: TRBD1
J: TRBJ2-7
V: TRBV12-3/TRBV12-4
DNA: TGTGCCAGCAGCCGACAGGGGATCTACGAGCAGTACTTC
CDR3: CASSRQGIYEQYF

size: -
D: -
J: TRBJ2-7
V: TRBV7-9
DNA: TGTGCCAGCAGAGAAGGGGCAGGGGCAGGCGAGCAGTACTTC
CDR3: CASREGAGAGEQYF

size: few
D: -
J: TRBJ2-1
V: TRBV7-9
DNA: TGTGCCAGCAGCTTAGCTGGATGGGGGGATAATGAGCAGTTCTTC
CDR3: CASSLAGWGDNEQFF

size: few
D: -
J: TRBJ2-7
V: TRBV11-2
DNA: TGTGCCAGCAGCTCGGACCATACGACGTTCGAGCAGTACTTC
CDR3: CASSSDHTTFEQYF

size: few
D: TRBD2
J: TRBJ2-3
V: TRBV12-3/TRBV12-4
DNA: TGTGCCAGCAGTGGTAGCGGGGGGGGACTTAGCACAGATACGCAGTATTTT
CDR3: CASSGSGGGLSTDTQYF

size: few
D: -
J: TRBJ2-1
V: TRBV6-2/TRBV6-3
DNA: TGTGCCAGCAAAACGGGCCTGCGTGATAGCAATGAGCAGTTCTTC
CDR3: CASKTGLRDSNEQFF

size: -
D: -
J: TRBJ2-7
V: TRBV19
DNA: TGTGCCAGTAGCCCGTCAGGGGCTACCTACGAGCAGTACTTC
CDR3: CASSPSGATYEQYF

size: many
D: -
J: TRBJ2-7
V: TRBV20-1
DNA: TGCAGTGAAAGGGAGAGCTCCTACGAGCAGTACTTC
CDR3: CSERESSYEQYF

size: many
D: -
J: TRBJ2-1
V: TRBV4-3
DNA: TGCGCCAGCAGCCAAGATAGAGGAGGATCCTACAATGAGCAGTTCTTC
CDR3: CASSQDRGGSYNEQFF

size: few
D: TRBD2
J: TRBJ2-3
V: TRBV7-2
DNA: TGTGCCAGCAGCTTCCCCAGCGGGAGGTCCCACACAGATACGCAGTATTTT
CDR3: CASSFPSGRSHTDTQYF